These 27 T cell receptor beta chains share one sample of origin, sequenced in a study of low-dose radiotherapy and immunotherapy resistance in tumors. Gene-specific TRAV and TRBV primers were used for first-strand cDNA, covering alpha and beta chains. TCRs were put through approximately 21 PCR cycles of amplification with Phusion. A constant-region primer and the V-primer adapter served as the primer pair. TCRdb recomputed calls from the reads with MiXCR, one row per CDR3 protein. Found here are 85,000 to 95,000 distinct CDR3 sequences, 8% to 10% of them singletons; the top ten hold around 0.98%. Stated time point: before trial treatment. The sample consisted of PBMCs, taken before treatment. The receptors here all came from a male donor with prostate cancer.

This clonotype was counted ten times or more. The V call is TRBV6-6, the J call TRBJ1-1, with 7 bases matching TRBD1. Trimming took 0 bases from V and 1 from J; bases not matched to a gene: 2. The CDR3 has 15 amino acids. Germline V gene sequence: CDR1 MNHNY, CDR2 SVGAGI (reference sequence). The CDR3 here is CASSYSRTGNTEAFF. As DNA, the CDR3 is TGTGCCAGCAGTTACTCGAGGACAGGGAACACTGAAGCTTTCTTT.

This clonotype has a count of ten or more. The chain is built from TRBV10-3 and TRBJ2-1, with 10 positions matching TRBD1. Trimming took 6 bases from V and 6 from J; bases not matched to a gene: 8. Germline V lookup: CDR1 ENHRY, CDR2 SYGVKD. The CDR3 extends over 15 amino acids. The chain's CDR3 is CAISPPDRGVNEQFF. CDR3 DNA: TGTGCCATCAGCCCCCCGGACAGGGGGGTCAATGAGCAGTTCTTC.

This clonotype was seen at least ten times. The chain carries TRBV7-2 and TRBJ2-1; weak D call: TRBD2 (6 bases). The CDR3 is made up of 15 amino acids. V gave up 5 bases and J gave up 0 bases, with 11 bases separating them. Germline CDR1 and CDR2: SGHTA and FQGNSA. CDR3 protein: CASSISGSSYNEQFF. In DNA, the CDR3 is TGTGCCAGCAGCATTAGCGGAAGCTCCTACAATGAGCAGTTCTTC. The whole variable domain, remainder taken from reference TRBV7-2 and TRBJ2-1, is GAGVSQSPSNKVTEKGKDVELRCDPISGHTALYWYRQSLGQGLEFLIYFQGNSAPDKSGLPSDRFSAERTGGSVSTLTIQRTQQEDSAVYLCASSISGSSYNEQFFGPGTRLTVL.

This clonotype was found many times. J is TRBJ2-1 and V is TRBV28; D is unresolved. The CDR3 loop spans 11 amino acids. CDR1 is MDHEN and CDR2 is SYDVKM in the germline V gene. V shed 6 bases and J shed 4 bases, with 4 bases lying between them. CDR3 coding DNA: TGTGCCAGCAGGCGTTACAATGAGCAGTTCTTC. It encodes CASRRYNEQFF.

This clonotype was counted at least ten times. DNA for the CDR3: TGTGCCACGGAGGACACCGGGGAGCTGTTTTTT. It is translated as CATEDTGELFF. J is TRBJ2-2 and V is TRBV24-1; a weak D match, TRBD2 (5 bases). The CDR3 extends over 11 amino acids. Per the germline V gene, CDR1 is KGHDR and CDR2 is SFDVKD. V was clipped by 10 bases and J by 3 bases, with 5 bases between them.

This rearrangement joins TRBV5-1 to TRBJ2-1, with TRBD2 identical over 9 bases. This CDR3 contains 15 residues. Per germline, CDR1 SGHRS and CDR2 YFSETQ. Trimming cost V 4 bases and J 5 bases; bases outside gene matches: 7. The CDR3 region is CASSGASGANNEQFF. CDR3 nucleotide sequence: TGCGCCAGCAGCGGAGCTAGCGGGGCCAACAATGAGCAGTTCTTC.

This clonotype was counted at least ten times. This rearrangement joins TRBV30 to TRBJ2-5; 7 positions match TRBD1. The J segment lost 4 bases and the V segment lost 3 bases, leaving 5 bases of the junction unmatched. Germline values: CDR1 GTSNPN, CDR2 SVGIG (reference sequence). The CDR3 length is 13 residues. CDR3 sequence reads: CAWRLTGTETQYF. The CDR3, as DNA: TGTGCCTGGAGACTGACAGGGACAGAGACCCAGTACTTC.

This clonotype was seen at least ten times. The chain uses TRBV6-6 and TRBJ2-1; no clear D gene. The CDR3 contains 13 residues. Germline CDR1 reads MNHNY; CDR2 reads SVGAGI (reference sequence). V lost 7 bases and J 2 bases, leaving 9 bases between the germline ends. The CDR3 coding sequence is TGTGCCAGCACCCTACAAACCTACAATGAGCAGTTCTTC. Encoded protein: CASTLQTYNEQFF.

This clonotype was seen repeatedly, ten times or more. The chain employs TRBV5-1 and TRBJ2-1; 11 bases match TRBD2. CDR1 SGHRS and CDR2 YFSETQ come from the germline V gene. The CDR3 contains 17 residues. V trimming: 1 base; J trimming: 6 bases; junction bases outside the gene matches: 9. The CDR3: CASSLLSGRASRNEQFF. CDR3 bases: TGCGCCAGCAGCTTGCTTAGCGGGAGGGCCTCCCGCAATGAGCAGTTCTTC. The complete variable domain, with remaining parts taken from reference TRBV5-1 and TRBJ2-1, reads KAGVTQTPRYLIKTRGQQVTLSCSPISGHRSVSWYQQTPGQGLQFLFEYFSETQRNKGNFPGRFSGRQFSNSRSEMNVSTLELGDSALYLCASSLLSGRASRNEQFFGPGTRLTVL.

This clonotype was picked up many times. This rearrangement joins TRBV29-1 to TRBJ1-1; 8 positions match TRBD1. The ends lost 6 bases at V and 3 bases at J; junction bases unmatched: 6. CDR3 length: 13 residues. CDR1 is SQVTM and CDR2 is ANQGSEA in the germline V gene. CDR3: CSVPGQGYTEAFF. In DNA, the CDR3 is TGCAGCGTCCCAGGACAGGGTTACACTGAAGCTTTCTTT. The complete variable domain, with remaining parts taken from reference TRBV29-1 and TRBJ1-1, reads SAVISQKPSRDICQRGTSLTIQCQVDSQVTMMFWYRQQPGQSLTLIATANQGSEATYESGFVIDKFPISRPNLTFSTLTVSNMSPEDSSIYLCSVPGQGYTEAFFGQGTRLTVV.

This clonotype was picked up many times. Written as DNA, the CDR3 is TGTGCCAGCAGCCCACAGGTTCGAGGAGATACGCAGTATTTT. Translated: CASSPQVRGDTQYF. The J gene is TRBJ2-3, the V gene TRBV7-2; a possible D gene is TRBD1 (5 bases). The CDR3 runs 14 residues. The germline CDR1 and CDR2 sequences are SGHTA and FQGNSA. V was cut by 5 bases and J by 5 bases, with 14 bases left in between.

This clonotype was seen at least ten times. This sequence joins TRBV7-6 and TRBJ2-1; 9 bases are shared with TRBD1. Germline V gene sequence: CDR1 SGHVS, CDR2 FNYEAQ. The CDR3 is made up of 16 amino acids. The J segment lost 5 bases and the V segment lost 5 bases, leaving 10 bases of the junction unmatched. CDR3 in DNA: TGTGCCAGCAGCCTCACGACAGGGGGGAAGAACAATGAGCAGTTCTTC. This codes for CASSLTTGGKNNEQFF.

The chain uses TRBV14 and TRBJ1-1; D possibly corresponds to TRBD1 (6 bases). Germline lookup yields CDR1 SGHDN and CDR2 FVKESK. The CDR3 spans 14 residues. The ends were cut back, 5 bases at V and 4 bases at J, with 14 bases in the middle. CDR3 bases: TGTGCCAGCAGCTATTCTCGCAGGGGCACTGAAGCTTTCTTT. Its translation: CASSYSRRGTEAFF.

This clonotype has a count of ten or more. The J gene is TRBJ2-1, the V gene TRBV29-1; tentative D call: TRBD1 (6 bases). CDR3 length equals 14 residues. Germline V lookup: CDR1 SQVTM, CDR2 ANQGSEA. V was clipped by 4 bases and J by 1 base, with 11 bases between them. The CDR3 DNA reads as TGCAGCGTTGTGGGGGCCGATTCCTACAATGAGCAGTTCTTC. This encodes CSVVGADSYNEQFF.

This clonotype was recorded many times. The chain is built from TRBV20-1 and TRBJ2-3; tentatively, D is TRBD2 (5 bases). V dropped 5 bases and J dropped 9 bases, with 9 bases sitting between them. The CDR3 is 10 amino acids. CDR1 and CDR2 (germline): DFQATT, SNEGSKA (reference sequence). The DNA for the CDR3 is TGCAGTGCTGGCCCGGGAACGCAGTATTTT. Translation: CSAGPGTQYF.

The table lists this clonotype with many counts. The V gene is TRBV20-1, the J gene TRBJ2-1; TRBD2 aligns across 13 bases. CDR1 and CDR2 (germline): DFQATT, SNEGSKA (reference sequence). V was clipped by 3 bases and J by 2 bases; unmatched bases: 7. The CDR3 consists of 17 residues. The CDR3 sequence: CSARGLAGSETYNEQFF. CDR3 DNA sequence: TGCAGTGCTAGGGGACTAGCGGGATCTGAGACCTACAATGAGCAGTTCTTC.

In the case of this clonotype: A far larger clone is one base from this, pointing to a likely read error. V and J are TRBV13 and TRBJ1-3; possible D gene TRBD1, 5 bases. This CDR3 has 14 residues. CDR1 and CDR2 from the germline V gene are PRHDT and FYEKMQ (reference sequence). The chain's CDR3 is CASSLTGSENTIYF. The CDR3, as DNA: TGTGCCAGCAGCCTCACAGGCTCTGAAAACACCATATATTTT.

There are many counts of this clonotype. The chain carries TRBV29-1 and TRBJ2-1; D remains ambiguous. In germline, CDR1 is SQVTM, CDR2 ANQGSEA. Trimming removed 3 bases from V and 6 bases from J, with 6 bases in between. There are 11 residues in the CDR3. DNA for the CDR3: TGCAGCGTTGACCGCGCCAATGAGCAGTTCTTC. Encoded protein: CSVDRANEQFF.

This clonotype was counted ten times or more. This chain connects TRBV18 to TRBJ2-7; TRBD1 or TRBD2 may be the D gene (5 bases each). The CDR3 loop spans 14 amino acids. The germline V and J ends were trimmed by 3 bases and 6 bases, with 15 bases remaining between them. The germline CDR1 and CDR2 sequences are KGHSH and LQKENI. CDR3 DNA: TGTGCCAGCTCACCCCCAGGGTTGAGGGGCGAGCAGTACTTC. This gives the protein CASSPPGLRGEQYF.

Many counts were recorded for this clonotype. CDR3 nucleotide sequence: TGTGCCAGTAGTCCTGGGGACTTCTACCAGTACTTC. Protein: CASSPGDFYQYF. V usage is TRBV19 and J usage is TRBJ2-7, with D tentatively TRBD2 (6 bases). Germline loops: CDR1 LNHDA, CDR2 SQIVND (reference sequence). This CDR3 comprises 12 residues. Deletions cut 5 bases from V and 10 bases from J, with 15 bases between.

The table lists this clonotype with many counts. This sequence joins TRBV28 and TRBJ2-3, with 11 bases fitting TRBD2. CDR3 length: 16 amino acids. The V gene's germline CDR1 is MDHEN and CDR2 SYDVKM. The V segment lost 7 bases and the J segment 3 bases; nucleotides outside the gene matches: 9. The CDR3 region has the DNA TGTGCCAGCAATTACCCGACTAGCGGGATAACAGATACGCAGTATTTT. As protein: CASNYPTSGITDTQYF.

At least ten counts were recorded for this clonotype. The chain recombines TRBV7-2 with TRBJ2-1; 7 bases are shared with TRBD2. Germline V gene data show CDR1 as SGHTA and CDR2 as FQGNSA. This CDR3 has 14 residues. The junction had 2 bases not matched to a gene; V was cut back by 5 bases and J by 1 base. The CDR3, as DNA: TGTGCCAGCAGCCCGGGACTATCCTACAATGAGCAGTTCTTC. This gives the protein CASSPGLSYNEQFF.

The sample holds many counts of this clonotype. The V call is TRBV4-3, the J call TRBJ1-1, with D uncertain. V lost 0 bases to trimming and J lost 5 bases, with 13 bases between them. CDR1 and CDR2 (germline): LGHNA, YSLEER. The CDR3 is 15 amino acids. The CDR3, as DNA: TGCGCCAGCAGCCAAGAGCGGGTAGGAGGGACTGAAGCTTTCTTT. Translating it yields CASSQERVGGTEAFF.

This clonotype showed up many times. The rearrangement joins TRBV24-1 to TRBJ2-3, with a tentative D call TRBD1 (7 bases). The length of the CDR3 is 16 residues. V dropped 1 base and J dropped 4 bases, with 14 bases sitting between them. The germline V gene encodes CDR1 KGHDR and CDR2 SFDVKD. The CDR3 region is CATSDFMTGRPDTQYF. The CDR3 nucleotides read TGTGCCACCAGTGATTTTATGACAGGGAGGCCAGATACGCAGTATTTT.

This clonotype occurred many times. V usage is TRBV6-1 and J usage is TRBJ1-1, with D possibly being TRBD1 (5 bases). From germline, CDR1 is MNHNS and CDR2 SASEGT. The CDR3 sequence is 14 residues long. V lost 5 bases, J lost 5 bases, and 15 bases lay in between. The DNA for the CDR3 is TGTGCCAGCAGTTACTCGACGGAGGGGACTGAAGCTTTCTTT. It codes for CASSYSTEGTEAFF.

The chain joins TRBV9 to TRBJ2-1, with TRBD2 matching over 11 bases. Germline V gene data show CDR1 as SGDLS and CDR2 as YYNGEE. The CDR3 has 16 amino acids. The V and J ends lost 0 bases and 9 bases, in that order; junction bases with no gene match: 8. DNA for the CDR3: TGTGCCAGCAGCGTAGTTATAACTAGCGGGAGTGCTGAGCAGTTCTTC. This translates into CASSVVITSGSAEQFF.

In this sample, this clonotype turned up many times. The chain is built from TRBV6-6 and TRBJ2-2; TRBD1 matches 10 bases. CDR3 length: 21 amino acids. Per germline, CDR1 MNHNY and CDR2 SVGAGI (reference sequence). Unmatched junction bases numbered 19, after V lost 3 bases and J lost 3 bases. This CDR3 is CASSYLRERDRGRRYTGELFF. In DNA, the CDR3 is TGTGCCAGCAGTTATCTGAGGGAGCGGGACAGGGGCCGGAGGTACACCGGGGAGCTGTTTTTT.